The 8 T cell receptor beta chains below all came from one sample that was sequenced in a study of beta chain features in type 1 diabetes. The study reverse transcribed the entire isolated RNA, so it sequenced expressed TCRB transcripts. Some clones are missing from TCRdb's copy, which holds only in-frame ones; the method was immunoSEQ multiplex PCR. In the table there are 400,000 to 550,000 clones, roughly 10% of which are singletons. The sample comprised naive CD4+ T cells from blood. The receptors come from a woman between 18 and 29 years old in good health.

CDR3 region: CARSIRTGGQETQYF. The CDR3 DNA sequence: TGTGCCAGGAGTATAAGGACAGGGGGCCAAGAGACCCAGTACTTC. V usage is TRBV2 and J usage is TRBJ2-5; 10 nucleotides match TRBD1. After removal of 9 bases from V and 1 base from J, the junction contained 8 bases not matched to a gene. Germline V lookup: CDR1 SNHLY, CDR2 FYNNEI. This CDR3 contains 15 residues.

This clone was seen only a few times. The chain uses TRBV7-2 and TRBJ2-1; TRBD1 aligns across 9 bases. Germline V gene sequence: CDR1 SGHTA, CDR2 FQGNSA. This CDR3 has 15 residues. The V and J ends lost 2 bases and 6 bases, in that order; junction bases with no gene match: 5. CDR3 DNA: TGTGCCAGCAGCTTAAGAAGACAGGGGGGCAATGAGCAGTTCTTC. This gives the protein CASSLRRQGGNEQFF.

This clone turned up a few times. This chain uses TRBV30 with TRBJ2-1, with no clear D. V dropped 5 bases and J dropped 3 bases, with 5 bases sitting between them. The CDR3 contains 11 residues. Germline CDR1 and CDR2: GTSNPN and SVGIG (reference sequence). The CDR3 DNA is TGTGCCTGGGGTAACTACAATGAGCAGTTCTTC. Translated, it gives CAWGNYNEQFF.

The gene calls are TRBV29-1 and TRBJ1-3; D may be TRBD1 (5 bases). Germline loops: CDR1 SQVTM, CDR2 ANQGSEA. V lost 4 bases, J lost 8 bases, and 12 bases lay in between. The CDR3 runs 12 residues. CDR3 loop: CSVVTVGYTIYF. The CDR3, as DNA: TGCAGCGTTGTGACAGTCGGATACACCATATATTTT.

There are a few counts of this clone. The V and J genes are TRBV11-3 and TRBJ2-2, with 10 bases matching TRBD2. The J segment lost 1 base and the V segment lost 0 bases, leaving 2 bases of the junction unmatched. Germline CDR1 is SGHNT and CDR2 is YENEEA. CDR3 length equals 17 residues. Here the CDR3 reads CASSLEVAGGNTGELFF. Written as DNA, the CDR3 is TGTGCCAGCAGCTTAGAAGTAGCGGGAGGGAACACCGGGGAGCTGTTTTTT.

The table lists this clone with a few counts. This chain links TRBV18 with TRBJ2-3; D remains ambiguous. Germline lookup yields CDR1 KGHSH and CDR2 LQKENI. This CDR3 region has 13 residues. V was clipped by 3 bases and J by 4 bases, with 8 bases between them. CDR3 in amino acids: CASSPVWADTQYF. CDR3 nucleotides: TGTGCCAGCTCACCGGTATGGGCAGATACGCAGTATTTT. The whole variable domain, filled in from reference TRBV18 and TRBJ2-3, reads NAGVMQNPRHLVRRRGQEARLRCSPMKGHSHVYWYRQLPEEGLKFMVYLQKENIIDESGMPKERFSAEFPKEGPSILRIQQVVRGDSAAYFCASSPVWADTQYFGPGTRLTVL.

J is TRBJ2-5 and V is TRBV7-2; 7 bases line up with TRBD1. Trimming cost V 2 bases and J 5 bases; bases outside gene matches: 2. Germline V gene lookup returns CDR1 SGHTA and CDR2 FQGNSA. This CDR3 region has 13 residues. The CDR3 here is CASSLNRGETQYF. In DNA, the CDR3 is TGTGCCAGCAGCTTAAACAGGGGTGAGACCCAGTACTTC.

This clone was seen a handful of times. This chain connects TRBV29-1 to TRBJ2-6; the D is unclear. CDR3 length equals 11 residues. Germline loops: CDR1 SQVTM, CDR2 ANQGSEA. The V end lost 7 bases, the J end lost 4 bases, and 5 bases lay between the germline ends. The CDR3 region is CSAMGANVLTF. The CDR3 region has the DNA TGCAGCGCTATGGGGGCCAACGTCCTGACTTTC.